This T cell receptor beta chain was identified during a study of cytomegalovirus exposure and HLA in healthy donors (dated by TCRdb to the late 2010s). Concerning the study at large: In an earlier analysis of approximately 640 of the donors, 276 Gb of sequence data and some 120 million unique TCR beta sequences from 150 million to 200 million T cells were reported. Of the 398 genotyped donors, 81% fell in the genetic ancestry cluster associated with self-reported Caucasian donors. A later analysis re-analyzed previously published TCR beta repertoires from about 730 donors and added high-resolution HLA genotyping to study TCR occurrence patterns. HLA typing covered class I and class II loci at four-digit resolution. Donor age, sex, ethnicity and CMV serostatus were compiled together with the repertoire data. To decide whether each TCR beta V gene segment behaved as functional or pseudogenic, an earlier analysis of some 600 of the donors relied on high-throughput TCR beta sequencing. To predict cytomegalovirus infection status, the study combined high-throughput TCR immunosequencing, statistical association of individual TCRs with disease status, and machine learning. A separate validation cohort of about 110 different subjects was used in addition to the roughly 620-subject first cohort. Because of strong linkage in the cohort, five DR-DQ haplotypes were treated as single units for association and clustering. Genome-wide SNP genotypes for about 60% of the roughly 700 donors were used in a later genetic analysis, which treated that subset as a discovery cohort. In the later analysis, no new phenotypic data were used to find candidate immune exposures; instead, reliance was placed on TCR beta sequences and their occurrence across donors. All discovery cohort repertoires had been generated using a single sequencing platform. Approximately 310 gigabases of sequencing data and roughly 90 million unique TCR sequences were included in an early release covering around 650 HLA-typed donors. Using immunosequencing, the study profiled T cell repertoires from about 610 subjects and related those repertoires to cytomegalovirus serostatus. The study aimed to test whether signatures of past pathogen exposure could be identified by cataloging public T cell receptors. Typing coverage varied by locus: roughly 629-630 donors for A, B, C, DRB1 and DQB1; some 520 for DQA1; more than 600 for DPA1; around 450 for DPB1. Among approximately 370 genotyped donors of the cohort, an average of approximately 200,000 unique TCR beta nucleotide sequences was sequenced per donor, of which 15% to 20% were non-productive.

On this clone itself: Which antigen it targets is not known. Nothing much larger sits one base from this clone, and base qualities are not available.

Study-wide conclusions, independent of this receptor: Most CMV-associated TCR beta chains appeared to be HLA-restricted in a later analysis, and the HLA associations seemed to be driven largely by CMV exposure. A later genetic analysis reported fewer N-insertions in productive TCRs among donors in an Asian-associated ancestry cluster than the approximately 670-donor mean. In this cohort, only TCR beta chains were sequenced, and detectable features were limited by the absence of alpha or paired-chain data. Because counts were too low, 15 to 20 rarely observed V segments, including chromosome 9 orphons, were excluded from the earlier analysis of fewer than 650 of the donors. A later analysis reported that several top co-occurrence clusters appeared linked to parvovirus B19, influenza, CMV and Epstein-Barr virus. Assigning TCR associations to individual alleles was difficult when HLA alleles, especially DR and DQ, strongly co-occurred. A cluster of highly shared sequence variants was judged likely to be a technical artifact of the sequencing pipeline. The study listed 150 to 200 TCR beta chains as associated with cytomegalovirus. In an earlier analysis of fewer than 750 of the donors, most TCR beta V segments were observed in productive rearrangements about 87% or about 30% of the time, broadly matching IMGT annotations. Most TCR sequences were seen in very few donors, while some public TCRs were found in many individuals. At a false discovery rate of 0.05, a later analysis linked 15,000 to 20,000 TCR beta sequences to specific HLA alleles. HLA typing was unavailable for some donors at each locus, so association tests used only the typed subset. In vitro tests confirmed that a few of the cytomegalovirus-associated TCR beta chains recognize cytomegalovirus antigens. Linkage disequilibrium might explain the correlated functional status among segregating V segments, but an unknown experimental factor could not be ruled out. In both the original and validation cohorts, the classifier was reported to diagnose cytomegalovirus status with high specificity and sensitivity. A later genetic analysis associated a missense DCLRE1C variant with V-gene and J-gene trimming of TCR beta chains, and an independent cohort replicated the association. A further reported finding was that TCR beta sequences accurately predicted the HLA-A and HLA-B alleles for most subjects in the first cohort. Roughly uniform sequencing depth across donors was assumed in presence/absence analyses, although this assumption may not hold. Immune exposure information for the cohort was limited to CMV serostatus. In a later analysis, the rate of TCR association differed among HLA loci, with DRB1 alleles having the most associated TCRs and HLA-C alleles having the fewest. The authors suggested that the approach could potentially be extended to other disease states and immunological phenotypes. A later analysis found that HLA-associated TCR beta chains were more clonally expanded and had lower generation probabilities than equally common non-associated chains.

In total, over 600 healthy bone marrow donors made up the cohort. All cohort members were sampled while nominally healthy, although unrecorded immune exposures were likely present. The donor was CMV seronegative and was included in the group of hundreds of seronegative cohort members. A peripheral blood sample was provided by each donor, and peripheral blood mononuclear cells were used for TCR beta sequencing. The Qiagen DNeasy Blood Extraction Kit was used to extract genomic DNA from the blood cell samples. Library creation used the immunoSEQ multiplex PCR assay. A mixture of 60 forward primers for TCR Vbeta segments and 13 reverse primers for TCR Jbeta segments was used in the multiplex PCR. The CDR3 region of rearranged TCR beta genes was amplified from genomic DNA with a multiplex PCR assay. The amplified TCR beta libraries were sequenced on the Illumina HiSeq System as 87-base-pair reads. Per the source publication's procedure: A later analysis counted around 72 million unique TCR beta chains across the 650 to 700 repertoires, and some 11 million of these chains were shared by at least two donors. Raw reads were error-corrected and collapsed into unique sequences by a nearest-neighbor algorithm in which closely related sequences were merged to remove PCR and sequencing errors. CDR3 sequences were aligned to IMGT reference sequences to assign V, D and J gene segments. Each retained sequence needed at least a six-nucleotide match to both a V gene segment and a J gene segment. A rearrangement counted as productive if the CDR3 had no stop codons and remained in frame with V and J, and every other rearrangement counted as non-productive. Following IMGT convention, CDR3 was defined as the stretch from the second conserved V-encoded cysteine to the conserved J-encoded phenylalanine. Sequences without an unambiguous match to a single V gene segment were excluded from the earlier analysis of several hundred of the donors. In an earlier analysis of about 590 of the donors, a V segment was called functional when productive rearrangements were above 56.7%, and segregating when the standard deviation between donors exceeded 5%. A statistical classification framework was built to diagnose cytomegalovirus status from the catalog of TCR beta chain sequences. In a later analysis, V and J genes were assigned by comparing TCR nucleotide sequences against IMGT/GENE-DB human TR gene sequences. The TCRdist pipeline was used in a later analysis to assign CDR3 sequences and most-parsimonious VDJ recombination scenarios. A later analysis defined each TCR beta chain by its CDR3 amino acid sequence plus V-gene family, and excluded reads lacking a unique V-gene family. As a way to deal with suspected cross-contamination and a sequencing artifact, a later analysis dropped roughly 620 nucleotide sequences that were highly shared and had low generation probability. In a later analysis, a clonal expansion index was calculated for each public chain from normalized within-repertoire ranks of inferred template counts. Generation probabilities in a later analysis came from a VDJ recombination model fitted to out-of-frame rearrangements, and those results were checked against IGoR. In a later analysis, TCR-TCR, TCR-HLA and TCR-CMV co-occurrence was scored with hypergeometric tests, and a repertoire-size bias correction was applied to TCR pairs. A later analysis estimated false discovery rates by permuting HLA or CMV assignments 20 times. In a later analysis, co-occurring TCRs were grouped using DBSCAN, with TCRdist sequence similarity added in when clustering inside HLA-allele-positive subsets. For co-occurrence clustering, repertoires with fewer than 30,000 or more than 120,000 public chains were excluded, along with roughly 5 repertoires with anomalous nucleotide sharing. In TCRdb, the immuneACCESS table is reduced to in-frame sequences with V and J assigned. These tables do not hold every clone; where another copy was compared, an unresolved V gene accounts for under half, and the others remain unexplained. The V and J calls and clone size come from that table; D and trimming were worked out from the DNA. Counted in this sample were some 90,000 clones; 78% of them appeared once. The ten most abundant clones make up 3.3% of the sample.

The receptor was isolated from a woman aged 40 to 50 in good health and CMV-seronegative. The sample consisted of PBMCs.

The DNA reads TGTGCCAGTAGTGGACAGATGAACACTGAAGCTTTCTTT. Protein translation: CASSGQMNTEAFF. This sequence uses TRBV19 and TRBJ1-1, with TRBD1 tentatively as D gene (6 bases match). The CDR3 contains 13 residues, cysteine and phenylalanine counted. Only the CDR3 part of the read is kept: 39 bases, read in frame from the first base. Per the germline V gene (reference sequence), LNHDA is the CDR1 and SQIVND is the CDR2. The trim is 5 bases for V and 0 bases for J, with a gap of 7 bases between the germline ends.